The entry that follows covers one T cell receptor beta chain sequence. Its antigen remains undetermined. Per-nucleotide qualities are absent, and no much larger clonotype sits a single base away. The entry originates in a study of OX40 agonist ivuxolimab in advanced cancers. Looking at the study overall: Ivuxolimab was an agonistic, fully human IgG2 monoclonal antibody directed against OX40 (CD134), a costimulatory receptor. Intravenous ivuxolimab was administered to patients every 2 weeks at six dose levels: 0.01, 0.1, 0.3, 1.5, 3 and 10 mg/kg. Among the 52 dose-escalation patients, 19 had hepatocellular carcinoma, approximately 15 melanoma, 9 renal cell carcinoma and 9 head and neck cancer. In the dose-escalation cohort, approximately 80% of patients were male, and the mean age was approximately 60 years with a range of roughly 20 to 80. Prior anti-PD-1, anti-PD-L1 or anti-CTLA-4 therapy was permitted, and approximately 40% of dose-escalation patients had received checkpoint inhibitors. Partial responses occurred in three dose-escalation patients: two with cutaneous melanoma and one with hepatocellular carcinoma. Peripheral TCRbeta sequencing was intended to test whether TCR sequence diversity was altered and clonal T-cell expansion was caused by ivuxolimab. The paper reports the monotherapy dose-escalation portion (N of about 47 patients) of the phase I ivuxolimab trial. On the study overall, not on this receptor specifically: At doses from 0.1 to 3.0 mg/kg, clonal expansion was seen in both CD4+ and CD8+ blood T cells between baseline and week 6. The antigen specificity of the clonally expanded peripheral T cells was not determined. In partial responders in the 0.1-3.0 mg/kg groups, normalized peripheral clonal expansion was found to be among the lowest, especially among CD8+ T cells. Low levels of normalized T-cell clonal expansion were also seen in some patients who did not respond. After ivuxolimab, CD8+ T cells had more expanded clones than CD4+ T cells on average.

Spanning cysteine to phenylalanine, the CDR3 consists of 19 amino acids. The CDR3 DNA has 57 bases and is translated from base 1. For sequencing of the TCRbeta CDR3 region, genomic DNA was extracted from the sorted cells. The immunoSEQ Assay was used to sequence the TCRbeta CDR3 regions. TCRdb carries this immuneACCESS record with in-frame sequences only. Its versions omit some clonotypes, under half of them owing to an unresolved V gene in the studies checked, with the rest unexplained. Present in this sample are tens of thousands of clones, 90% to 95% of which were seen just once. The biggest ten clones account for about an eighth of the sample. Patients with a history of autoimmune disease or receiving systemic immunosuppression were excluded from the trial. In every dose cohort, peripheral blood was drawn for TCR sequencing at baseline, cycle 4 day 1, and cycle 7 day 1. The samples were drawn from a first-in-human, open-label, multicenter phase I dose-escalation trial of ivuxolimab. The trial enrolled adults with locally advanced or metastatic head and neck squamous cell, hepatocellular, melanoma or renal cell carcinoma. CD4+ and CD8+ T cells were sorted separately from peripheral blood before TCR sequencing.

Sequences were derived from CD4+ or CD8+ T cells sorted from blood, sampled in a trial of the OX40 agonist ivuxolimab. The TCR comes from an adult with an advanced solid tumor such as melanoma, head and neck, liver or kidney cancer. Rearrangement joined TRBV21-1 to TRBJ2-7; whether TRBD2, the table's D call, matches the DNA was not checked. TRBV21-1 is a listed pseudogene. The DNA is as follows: TGTGCCAGCAGCAAACGGGCCCAACAAGGGCAGCGGGAGCCAAGGGAGCAGTACTTC. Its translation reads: CASSKRAQQGQREPREQYF.